Listed below are T cell receptor beta chains from one sample, sequenced in a study of naive and memory T cell subsets. Using its own MiXCR run on the UMI-ligation and nested PCR reads, TCRdb lists one record per CDR3 protein. The sample shows about 90,000 distinct CDR3 sequences, over 9% of them seen only once. Sequences were obtained from naive CD4+ T cells from blood. The receptors originated from a human donor in good health. Each CDR3 is given with its conserved first and last residue. D genes are given only for firm matches. Size is stated for part of the rows, as once, few or many counts, or as a class when the clone is expanded.

v_call	d_call	j_call	clone_size	cdr3_aa	cdr3_nt
TRBV28	NA	TRBJ1-5	few	CASSLPKGREPQHF	TGTGCCAGCAGTTTACCAAAGGGTAGAGAGCCCCAGCATTTT
TRBV20-1	TRBD1	TRBJ2-1	NA	CSAREGQGHEQFF	TGCAGTGCTAGAGAAGGACAGGGCCATGAGCAGTTCTTC
TRBV7-9	TRBD1	TRBJ2-6	few	CASSLKGQGADGANVLTF	TGTGCCAGCAGCCTCAAGGGACAGGGGGCTGATGGGGCCAACGTCCTGACTTTC
TRBV12-3/TRBV12-4	NA	TRBJ1-1	few	CASRGTVNTEAFF	TGTGCCAGCAGAGGGACCGTGAACACTGAAGCTTTCTTT
TRBV7-9	NA	TRBJ2-3	NA	CASSPQKLRPDTQYF	TGTGCCAGCAGCCCGCAGAAGCTCCGTCCAGATACGCAGTATTTT
TRBV7-6	NA	TRBJ1-1	many	CASSSQGPTEAFF	TGTGCCAGCAGCAGCCAAGGTCCCACTGAAGCTTTCTTT
TRBV4-3	TRBD1	TRBJ1-1	many	CASSQAGDSRLGVTEAFF	TGCGCCAGCAGCCAGGCGGGGGACAGCCGACTCGGGGTCACTGAAGCTTTCTTT
TRBV12-3/TRBV12-4	TRBD1	TRBJ1-5	NA	CASSLYQGAGQPQHF	TGTGCCAGCAGTTTGTATCAGGGGGCAGGTCAGCCCCAGCATTTT
TRBV29-1	TRBD1	TRBJ2-2	few	CSGGAGGGGELFF	TGCAGCGGGGGGGCAGGGGGCGGCGGGGAGCTGTTTTTT
TRBV6-2/TRBV6-3	NA	TRBJ2-3	NA	CASSLSRGSTDTQYF	TGTGCCAGCAGTTTGTCGCGGGGCAGCACAGATACGCAGTATTTT
TRBV3-1	TRBD1	TRBJ2-1	NA	CASSPRTGGSYNEQFF	TGTGCCAGCAGCCCACGGACAGGGGGCTCCTACAATGAGCAGTTCTTC
TRBV6-2/TRBV6-3	NA	TRBJ2-1	NA	CASSLSGLVLFF	TGTGCCAGCAGCTTATCGGGACTGGTGCTGTTCTTC
TRBV5-5	NA	TRBJ2-7	many	CASSPRRGSMGYEQYF	TGTGCCAGCAGCCCCCGGCGAGGATCGATGGGCTACGAGCAGTACTTC